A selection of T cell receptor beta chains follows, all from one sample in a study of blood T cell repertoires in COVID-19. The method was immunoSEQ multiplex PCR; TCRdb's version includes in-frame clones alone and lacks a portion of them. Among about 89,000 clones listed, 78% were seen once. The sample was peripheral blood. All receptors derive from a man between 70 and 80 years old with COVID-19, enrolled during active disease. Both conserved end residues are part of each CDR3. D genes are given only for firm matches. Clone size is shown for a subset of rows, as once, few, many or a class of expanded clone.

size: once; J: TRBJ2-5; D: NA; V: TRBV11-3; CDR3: CASSLGGLGETQYF; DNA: TGTGCCAGCAGCTTGGGCGGGCTGGGGGAGACCCAGTACTTC
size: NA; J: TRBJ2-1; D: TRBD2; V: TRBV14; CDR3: CASSQAGTSKEFF; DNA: TGTGCCAGCAGCCAAGCGGGGACTAGCAAGGAGTTCTTC
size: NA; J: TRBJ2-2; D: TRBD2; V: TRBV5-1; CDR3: CASSSIPGLAGGYSGELFF; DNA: TGCGCCAGCAGCTCCATCCCGGGACTAGCGGGAGGTTATAGCGGGGAGCTGTTTTTT
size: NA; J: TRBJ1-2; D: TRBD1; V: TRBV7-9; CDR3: CASSSKQGANYGYTF; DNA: TGTGCCAGCAGTTCTAAACAGGGGGCAAACTATGGCTACACCTTC
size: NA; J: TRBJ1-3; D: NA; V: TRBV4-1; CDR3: CASSRDTTGNTIYF; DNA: TGCGCCAGCAGCCGAGACACTACTGGAAACACCATATATTTT
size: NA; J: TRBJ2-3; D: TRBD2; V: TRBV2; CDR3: CATRTSRSTDTQYF; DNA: TGTGCCACCCGGACTAGCAGAAGCACAGATACGCAGTATTTT
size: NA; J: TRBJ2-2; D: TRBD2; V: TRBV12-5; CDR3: CASGLVRLAGGTGELFF; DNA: TGTGCTAGTGGTTTGGTACGGCTAGCGGGGGGCACCGGGGAGCTGTTTTTT
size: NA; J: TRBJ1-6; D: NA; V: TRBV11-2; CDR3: CASRGRFGSPLHF; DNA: TGTGCCAGCCGAGGGAGGTTTGGGTCACCCCTCCACTTT
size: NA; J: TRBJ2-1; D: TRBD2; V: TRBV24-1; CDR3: CATATSGSSDEQFF; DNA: TGTGCCACCGCCACGAGCGGGAGTTCCGATGAGCAGTTCTTC
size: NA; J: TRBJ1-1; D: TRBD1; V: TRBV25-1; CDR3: CASSSLQGAAFF; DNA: TGTGCCAGCAGCAGCCTTCAGGGGGCGGCTTTCTTT
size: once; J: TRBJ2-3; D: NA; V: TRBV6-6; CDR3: CASSYLQSTDTQYF; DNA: TGTGCCAGCAGTTACCTACAGAGCACAGATACGCAGTATTTT
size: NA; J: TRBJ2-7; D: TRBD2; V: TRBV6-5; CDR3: CASSLERGTYEQYF; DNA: TGTGCCAGCAGCCTCGAGCGGGGGACCTACGAGCAGTACTTC
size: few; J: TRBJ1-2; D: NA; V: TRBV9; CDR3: CASTFIGGENGYTF; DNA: TGTGCCAGCACCTTTATAGGAGGGGAGAATGGCTACACCTTC
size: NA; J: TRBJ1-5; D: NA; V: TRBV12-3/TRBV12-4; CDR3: CASSTPDLRTQHF; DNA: TGTGCCAGCAGTACTCCTGACCTGAGGACCCAGCATTTT
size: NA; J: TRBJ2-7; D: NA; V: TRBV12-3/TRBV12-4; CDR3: CASSPGQTYEQYF; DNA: TGTGCCAGCAGCCCAGGACAAACCTACGAGCAGTACTTC